What follows are 21 T cell receptor beta chains derived from one specimen sequenced in a study of human T cells and chemical hapten exposure. TCRdb analysed the RACE reads with MiXCR anew, one entry per CDR3 protein. The sample yields tens of thousands of distinct CDR3 sequences, 6.6% seen once. This sample's time point: patch test 2, 6 weeks after DPC sensitization. As for treatment: therapeutic diphenylcyclopropenone sensitization with weekly scalp DPC. This sample comprised whole blood, obtained in connection with sensitization to the hapten diphenylcyclopropenone (DPC). Receptor source: a young woman with alopecia areata. Some clones in this sample may be carry-over from other donors' samples.

This clonotype was counted ten times or more. The V call is TRBV5-1, the J call TRBJ1-1; D is uncertain. The CDR3 spans 17 residues. The V gene's germline CDR1 is SGHRS and CDR2 YFSETQ. Trimming shortened V by 0 bases and J by 0 bases, and 15 bases separated the two germline ends. The CDR3 sequence: CASSLAPLVSLNTEAFF. The CDR3 nucleotides read TGCGCCAGCAGCTTGGCCCCATTGGTCAGCTTGAACACTGAAGCTTTCTTT.

This clonotype was picked up many times. This sequence joins TRBV3-1 and TRBJ1-5; weak D call: TRBD1 (5 bases). The CDR3 extends over 14 amino acids. Trimming left V 5 bases short and J 6 bases short, with 14 bases between. Germline CDR1 LGHDT, CDR2 YNNKEL (reference sequence). This chain's CDR3 is CASSSRDAAQPQHF. CDR3 nucleotide sequence: TGTGCCAGCAGCTCCCGGGACGCAGCTCAGCCCCAGCATTTT.

This clonotype showed up many times. CDR3 region: CASSRGWSCNQPQHF. CDR3 nucleotide sequence: TGTGCCAGCAGCAGGGGATGGAGTTGCAATCAGCCCCAGCATTTT. The gene calls are TRBV7-2 and TRBJ1-5; weak D call: TRBD1 (5 bases). CDR3 length equals 15 residues. V lost 5 bases to trimming and J lost 2 bases, with 13 bases between them. CDR1 SGHTA and CDR2 FQGNSA come from the germline V gene. The variable domain in full, with the rest retrieved from reference TRBV7-2 and TRBJ1-5, is GAGVSQSPSNKVTEKGKDVELRCDPISGHTALYWYRQSLGQGLEFLIYFQGNSAPDKSGLPSDRFSAERTGGSVSTLTIQRTQQEDSAVYLCASSRGWSCNQPQHFGDGTRLSIL.

This clonotype was recorded at least ten times. V gene TRBV20-1 combines with J gene TRBJ1-1, with D perhaps matching TRBD1 (6 bases). CDR1 DFQATT and CDR2 SNEGSKA come from the germline V gene (reference sequence). The CDR3 loop spans 13 amino acids. Trimming removed 3 bases from V and 3 bases from J, with 11 bases in between. CDR3 bases: TGCAGTGCTAGCAGGGGAATCGACACTGAAGCTTTCTTT. Translation: CSASRGIDTEAFF.

This clonotype was picked up a small number of times. This chain links TRBV20-1 with TRBJ2-1; 7 bases align to TRBD1. The junction had 3 bases not matched to a gene; V was cut back by 3 bases and J by 4 bases. The CDR3 consists of 13 residues. The germline gives CDR1 DFQATT, CDR2 SNEGSKA (reference sequence). The CDR3 nucleotides read TGCAGTGCTAGCGAGGACAGGTACAATGAGCAGTTCTTC. This translates into CSASEDRYNEQFF.

This clonotype was recorded many times. The chain uses TRBV11-3 and TRBJ1-6; maybe TRBD1 (5 bases). V lost 3 bases and J lost 7, with 16 bases in between. The V gene's germline CDR1 is SGHNT and CDR2 YENEEA. The length of the CDR3 is 16 residues. The chain's CDR3 is CASSFRGSGANSPLHF. Here the CDR3 DNA reads TGTGCCAGCAGCTTCCGGGGTTCCGGGGCAAATTCACCCCTCCACTTT. Full variable domain (remainder filled in from reference TRBV11-3 and TRBJ1-6): EAGVVQSPRYKIIEKKQPVAFWCNPISGHNTLYWYLQNLGQGPELLIRYENEEAVDDSQLPKDRFSAERLKGVDSTLKIQPAELGDSAVYLCASSFRGSGANSPLHFGNGTRLTVT.

This clonotype was observed at least ten times. The V gene is TRBV6-5, the J gene TRBJ1-6; D uncertain. The V gene lost 6 bases and the J gene lost 14 bases, with 20 bases spanning the gap. The germline gives CDR1 MNHEY, CDR2 SVGAGI. CDR3 length equals 14 residues. CDR3 loop: CASSHRSRPLTLHF. CDR3 DNA: TGTGCCAGCAGCCATCGGAGCCGACCTCTTACCCTCCACTTT.

This clonotype was observed many times. The chain uses TRBV25-1 and TRBJ2-5; D tentatively reads TRBD1 or TRBD2 (6 bases each). The germline V gene has CDR1 MGHDK and CDR2 SYGVNS. The V gene lost 10 bases and the J gene lost 1 base, with 16 bases spanning the gap. This CDR3 contains 14 residues. CDR3 sequence (DNA): TGTGCCACAGGCCCCTGGGGGGCCCAAGAGACCCAGTACTTC. It codes for CATGPWGAQETQYF.

Regarding this clonotype: Since a much larger clone is just one base distant, this may be a read error. The chain couples TRBV7-9 to TRBJ2-2; D not certain. From germline, CDR1 is SEHNR and CDR2 FQNEAQ (reference sequence). The CDR3 contains 15 residues. The CDR3 sequence: CVSSPPGWDTGELFF. The CDR3 region has the DNA TGTGTCAGCAGCCCTCCAGGATGGGACACCGGGGAGCTGTTTTTT.

In its sample, this clonotype was seen many times. CDR3 residues: CASSLAYGQGAHRQYF. DNA for the CDR3: TGCGCCAGCAGCTTGGCCTACGGACAGGGGGCTCATCGGCAGTACTTC. This rearrangement joins TRBV5-1 to TRBJ2-7, with 11 bases fitting TRBD1. The CDR3 covers 16 residues. With 0 bases clipped from V and 9 bases from J, the junction kept 11 bases outside the gene matches. The V gene's germline CDR1 is SGHRS and CDR2 YFSETQ.

This clonotype was observed many times. This sequence joins TRBV29-1 and TRBJ2-3, with D unresolved. Germline CDR1 is SQVTM and CDR2 is ANQGSEA. Trimming left V 3 bases short and J 0 bases short, with 10 bases between. This CDR3 has 14 amino acids. CDR3 sequence (DNA): TGCAGCGTTGAGTCAGCCGTTAGCACAGATACGCAGTATTTT. Translated, it gives CSVESAVSTDTQYF.

This clonotype was seen ten or more times. V and J are TRBV10-3 and TRBJ2-4; TRBD2 matches at 9 bases. Unmatched junction bases numbered 16, after V lost 4 bases and J lost 3 bases. The CDR3 spans 19 residues. Germline CDR1 and CDR2: ENHRY and SYGVKD. The CDR3 sequence is CAISAGGRGGLGVKNIQYF. CDR3 DNA sequence: TGTGCCATCAGTGCCGGCGGGCGGGGGGGCCTCGGCGTCAAAAACATTCAGTACTTC.

This clonotype was counted many times. V is TRBV27 and J is TRBJ2-7, with D unclear. The CDR3 has 13 amino acids. Per the germline V gene, CDR1 is MNHEY and CDR2 is SMNVEV (reference sequence). The V gene lost 2 bases and the J gene lost 7 bases, with 12 bases spanning the gap. The CDR3 is CASSLQVNGEQYF. Here the CDR3 DNA reads TGTGCCAGCAGTTTACAGGTTAATGGGGAGCAGTACTTC.

In this sample, this clonotype turned up many times. The V and J genes are TRBV5-1 and TRBJ2-1; D unresolved. With 0 bases removed from V and 6 bases from J, the gap between germline ends came to 10 bases. The CDR3 runs to 14 residues. Germline CDR1 SGHRS, CDR2 YFSETQ. CDR3 sequence: CASSLGHPANEQFF. In nucleotides, the CDR3 is TGCGCCAGCAGCTTGGGGCATCCGGCCAATGAGCAGTTCTTC. Supplemented by reference TRBV5-1 and TRBJ2-1, the full variable domain reads KAGVTQTPRYLIKTRGQQVTLSCSPISGHRSVSWYQQTPGQGLQFLFEYFSETQRNKGNFPGRFSGRQFSNSRSEMNVSTLELGDSALYLCASSLGHPANEQFFGPGTRLTVL.

This clonotype was picked up many times. The V gene is TRBV10-3, the J gene TRBJ1-2; perhaps TRBD1 as D (6 bases). Germline V CDR1 and CDR2: ENHRY, SYGVKD. There are 13 residues in the CDR3. Trimming removed 3 bases at V and 4 bases at J, with 9 bases between. CDR3 region: CAISEGGAYGYTF. The CDR3 DNA reads TGTGCCATCAGTGAAGGGGGGGCCTATGGCTACACCTTC.

In this sample, this clonotype turned up a few times. The chain recombines TRBV29-1 with TRBJ1-2, with TRBD1 matching over 7 bases. The CDR3 has 15 residues. After removal of 0 bases from V and 4 bases from J, the junction contained 8 bases not matched to a gene. Looked up from germline, CDR1 is SQVTM and CDR2 is ANQGSEA. The CDR3 region has the DNA TGCAGCGTTGAAGATGTCTTGGGACAGCTCTATGGCTACACCTTC. It yields the protein CSVEDVLGQLYGYTF.

About this clonotype itself: It may be a read error: a sequence one base away is much more abundant. The rearrangement joins TRBV6-5 to TRBJ2-7; 13 bases line up with TRBD2. Germline CDR1 MNHEY, CDR2 SVGAGI. CDR3 length: 19 amino acids. V shed 0 bases, J shed 9 bases, and the junction held 17 bases outside the gene matches. DNA for the CDR3: TGTGCCAGCAGTTACTCTGGACTAGCGGGGGCCCACCGGTCCAACGTGCAGTACTTC. It codes for CASSYSGLAGAHRSNVQYF.

The chain links TRBV12-3 or TRBV12-4 to TRBJ2-7; TRBD1 might be the D (6 bases). CDR3 length: 14 residues. With 1 base removed from V and 3 bases from J, the gap between germline ends came to 10 bases. The CDR3 DNA is TGTGCCAGCAGTTTAGGGACAGAGGGCTACGAGCAGTACTTC. This sequence encodes CASSLGTEGYEQYF.

In its sample, this clonotype was seen many times. In DNA form, the CDR3 reads TGTGCCAGCAGTGAAGGGTTTGGCACAGATACGCAGTATTTT. Encoded protein: CASSEGFGTDTQYF. This chain links TRBV2 with TRBJ2-3; D remains unclear. CDR1 is SNHLY and CDR2 is FYNNEI in the germline V gene. Trimming removed 1 base at V and 1 base at J, with 6 bases between. CDR3 length: 14 amino acids.

This clonotype was seen many times. The genes are TRBV6-5 and TRBJ2-7, with a tentative D call TRBD2 (6 bases). This CDR3 has 13 amino acids. Germline V gene data show CDR1 as MNHEY and CDR2 as SVGAGI. Trimming cost V 1 base and J 3 bases, with 7 bases left between them. For the CDR3, the DNA is TGTGCCAGCAGTTACTTCGGGGGCTACGAGCAGTACTTC. Its protein product is CASSYFGGYEQYF.

The table lists this clonotype with many counts. The chain is built from TRBV27 and TRBJ1-1; D gene ambiguous. Between the trimmed V and J ends, which lost 3 bases and 10 bases, there was a span of 18 bases. This CDR3 comprises 14 residues. Germline lookup yields CDR1 MNHEY and CDR2 SMNVEV (reference sequence). CDR3 sequence reads: CASSFGQYGSIAFF. The DNA of the CDR3 is TGTGCCAGCAGTTTTGGCCAGTATGGGAGTATAGCTTTCTTT.